These 11 T cell receptor beta chains came from one sample sequenced in a study of cytomegalovirus exposure and HLA in healthy donors. Primers for the PCR totalled 60 Vbeta and 13 Jbeta. TCRdb's table, derived via immunoSEQ multiplex PCR, lists solely in-frame clones and lacks some. The table shows about 120,000 clones, with approximately 80% occurring only once. The specimen sequenced was PBMCs. The receptor source for this set is a woman between 18 and 30 years old in good health and CMV-seronegative.

In its sample, this clone was seen a few times. This rearrangement joins TRBV11-2 to TRBJ2-1; D might be TRBD2 (7 bases). Trimming pared 1 base from V and 2 bases from J, leaving 12 bases between. This CDR3 has 16 residues. Per the germline V gene, CDR1 is SGHAT and CDR2 is FQNNGV. CDR3 in DNA: TGTGCCAGCAGCTTAGGGGGGGCGGGAGCCTACAATGAGCAGTTCTTC. Translating gives CASSLGGAGAYNEQFF.

This clone was seen just once. Here the CDR3 DNA reads TGTGCCAGCAGCCGGAGGCTAGCGGGGAGCTCCTACAATGAGCAGTTCTTC. It codes for CASSRRLAGSSYNEQFF. The chain is built from TRBV13 and TRBJ2-1; TRBD2 matches at 9 bases. Germline CDR1 PRHDT, CDR2 FYEKMQ (reference sequence). V dropped 5 bases and J dropped 0; count of bases not matched to a gene: 8. This CDR3 is 17 amino acids long.

This clone was seen once. The chain employs TRBV7-2 and TRBJ2-7; weak D call: TRBD2 (6 bases). With 8 bases removed from V and 3 bases from J, the gap between germline ends came to 17 bases. Germline V gene data show CDR1 as SGHTA and CDR2 as FQGNSA. The CDR3 covers 14 residues. CDR3 DNA: TGTGCCAGCCAAAATGCCGGGACTGTCTACGAGCAGTACTTC. Translated: CASQNAGTVYEQYF. Combining the CDR3 with reference TRBV7-2 and TRBJ2-7 gives the whole variable domain GAGVSQSPSNKVTEKGKDVELRCDPISGHTALYWYRQSLGQGLEFLIYFQGNSAPDKSGLPSDRFSAERTGGSVSTLTIQRTQQEDSAVYLCASQNAGTVYEQYFGPGTRLTVT.

J is TRBJ2-7 and V is TRBV2; the match to TRBD1 covers 12 bases. The junction had 13 bases not matched to a gene; V was cut back by 2 bases and J by 5 bases. This CDR3 region has 18 residues. Germline loops: CDR1 SNHLY, CDR2 FYNNEI. The CDR3 region is CASSEYLVLGTGGHEQYF. The CDR3 DNA reads as TGTGCCAGCAGTGAATATCTGGTTTTGGGGACAGGGGGCCACGAGCAGTACTTC. Complete variable domain (other parts from reference TRBV2 and TRBJ2-7): EPEVTQTPSHQVTQMGQEVILRCVPISNHLYFYWYRQILGQKVEFLVSFYNNEISEKSEIFDDQFSVERPDGSNFTLKIRSTKLEDSAMYFCASSEYLVLGTGGHEQYFGPGTRLTVT.

This chain links TRBV29-1 with TRBJ2-1, with D possibly being TRBD2 (5 bases). V was pared by 6 bases and J by 2 bases, with 14 bases between. Germline V CDR1 and CDR2: SQVTM, ANQGSEA. CDR3 length: 14 amino acids. CDR3: CSVRLSGPYNEQFF. The CDR3 nucleotides read TGCAGCGTCCGACTAAGCGGCCCCTACAATGAGCAGTTCTTC.

The chain recombines TRBV10-1 with TRBJ2-2; 9 nucleotides match TRBD1. J was trimmed by 7 bases and V by 7 bases; bases with no gene match: 10. Germline lookup yields CDR1 WNHNN and CDR2 SYGVQD (reference sequence). The CDR3 runs to 15 residues. CDR3 nucleotides: TGCGCCAGCAACGACCCGGGACAGGGAGACGGGGAGCTGTTTTTT. It translates to CASNDPGQGDGELFF.

V usage is TRBV11-2 and J usage is TRBJ2-1; TRBD2 matches 8 bases. This CDR3 is 12 amino acids long. V lost 5 bases and J lost 13; bases outside the gene matches: 7. Per the germline V gene, CDR1 is SGHAT and CDR2 is FQNNGV. The CDR3 sequence: CASSRSGGIQFF. CDR3 DNA: TGTGCCAGCAGCAGATCGGGAGGGATTCAGTTCTTC.

The chain combines TRBV29-1 with TRBJ1-4; 7 nucleotides align to TRBD1. V shed 4 bases and J 8 bases; nucleotides not matched to a gene: 10. The CDR3 length is 14 residues. Per the germline V gene, CDR1 is SQVTM and CDR2 is ANQGSEA. This CDR3 reads CSVVYRGRGEKLFF. The DNA for the CDR3 is TGCAGCGTTGTGTACAGGGGTAGGGGCGAAAAACTGTTTTTT.

The rearrangement links TRBV5-1 to TRBJ2-1; 10 bases are a match to TRBD2. CDR3 length: 16 residues. V was clipped by 0 bases and J by 5 bases; unmatched bases: 5. Germline CDR1 and CDR2: SGHRS and YFSETQ. The CDR3 nucleotides read TGCGCCAGCAGCTTGGCCCCTAGCGGGGGTAACAATGAGCAGTTCTTC. Its translation is CASSLAPSGGNNEQFF.

This sequence joins TRBV6-1 and TRBJ2-1; 12 positions match TRBD2. Germline loops: CDR1 MNHNS, CDR2 SASEGT. This CDR3 has 16 amino acids. With V trimmed by 4 bases and J by 7 bases, 8 bases remained unmatched. The CDR3: CASSARPGLAGNEQFF. In nucleotides, the CDR3 is TGTGCCAGCAGTGCTAGACCTGGACTAGCGGGGAATGAGCAGTTCTTC.

The rearrangement joins TRBV9 to TRBJ1-6; D uncertain. The CDR3 has 15 amino acids. V was shortened by 0 bases and J by 7 bases, with 11 bases between the two germline ends. Germline V gives CDR1 SGDLS, CDR2 YYNGEE. The CDR3 coding sequence is TGTGCCAGCAGCGTAGGGAGCTTTTCAAATTCACCCCTCCACTTT. Its protein product is CASSVGSFSNSPLHF.